This entry describes one TCR beta chain. The data derive from a study of regulatory T cells in long-lasting Graves disease. Germline V gene sequence: CDR1 DFQATT, CDR2 SNEGSKA (reference sequence). The V segment lost 0 bases and the J segment 9 bases; nucleotides outside the gene matches: 8. CDR3 length: 15 residues. Construction of TCR beta libraries relied on iRepertoire HTBI primers and on Arm-PCR targeting CDR3 regions. Authors' data handling: Samples collectively showed around 56 TRBV and roughly 15 TRBJ segments. From the multiplex PCR reads, TCRdb called clonotypes with MiXCR, one entry per CDR3 protein. The V and J calls were determined by TCRdb, not by the authors. The profile covers 400,000 to 500,000 distinct CDR3 sequences, with roughly 21% appearing a single time and around 7% taken by the ten largest. Sample time point: persistent/refractory GD, antithyroid drugs over 5 years with positive TRAb. Extracted PBMC RNA gave rise to the TCR library.

The specimen comprised peripheral blood mononuclear cells (PBMCs), sampled when the disease was refractory, from a patient treated with antithyroid drugs. The V and J genes are TRBV20-1 and TRBJ2-4, with 10 bases that match TRBD1. This TCR came from a female donor with Graves disease. Written as DNA, the CDR3 is TGCAGTGCTAGAGAAAGAGGGACAGGGGTAGGCATTCAGTACTTC. Translating gives CSARERGTGVGIQYF.